This T cell receptor (beta chain) was found in a study of control samples from healthy donors and cancer patients. Sequencing was performed with immunoSEQ multiplex PCR; in TCRdb, only in-frame clones are kept and a portion is missing. Found here are approximately 97,000 clones, approximately 92% of them singletons; the top ten hold about 3%. The CDR3 is 12 amino acids. Trimming pared 1 base from V and 1 base from J, leaving 1 base between. Germline assignment: CDR1 SEHNR and CDR2 FQNEAQ (reference sequence). The sequencing sample was made of blood. The clonotype was recovered from a human donor in good health. The donor label of this sample is uncertain. This chain links TRBV7-9 with TRBJ1-1; D is ambiguous. CDR3: CASSLENTEAFF. The CDR3 region has the DNA TGTGCCAGCAGCTTAGAGAACACTGAAGCTTTCTTT.